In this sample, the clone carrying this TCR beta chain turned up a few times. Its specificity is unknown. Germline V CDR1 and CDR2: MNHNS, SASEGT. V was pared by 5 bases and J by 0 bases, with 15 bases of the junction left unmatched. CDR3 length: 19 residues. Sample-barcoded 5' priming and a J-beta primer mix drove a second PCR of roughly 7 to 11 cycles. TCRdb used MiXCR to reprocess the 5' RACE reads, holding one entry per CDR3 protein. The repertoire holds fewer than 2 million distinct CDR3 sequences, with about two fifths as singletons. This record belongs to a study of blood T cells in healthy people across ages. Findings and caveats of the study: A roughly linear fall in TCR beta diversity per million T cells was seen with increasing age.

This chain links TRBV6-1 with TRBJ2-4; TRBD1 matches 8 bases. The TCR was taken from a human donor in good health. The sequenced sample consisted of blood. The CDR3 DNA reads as TGTGCCAGCAGTCAAAACCCGGGACAGGTAATGGGAGCCAAAAACATTCAGTACTTC. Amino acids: CASSQNPGQVMGAKNIQYF.